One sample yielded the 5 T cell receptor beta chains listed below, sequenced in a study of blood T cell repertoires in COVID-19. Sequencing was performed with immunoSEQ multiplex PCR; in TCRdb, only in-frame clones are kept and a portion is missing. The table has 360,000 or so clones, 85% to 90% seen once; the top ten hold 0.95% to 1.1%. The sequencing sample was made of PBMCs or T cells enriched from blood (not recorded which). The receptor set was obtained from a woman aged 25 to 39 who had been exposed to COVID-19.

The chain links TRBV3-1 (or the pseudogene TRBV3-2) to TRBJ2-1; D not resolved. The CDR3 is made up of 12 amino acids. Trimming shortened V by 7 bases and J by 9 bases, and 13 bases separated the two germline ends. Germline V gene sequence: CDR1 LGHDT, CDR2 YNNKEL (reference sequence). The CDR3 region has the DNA TGTGCCAGCACCCTCGGAGCTAGTGAGCAGTTCTTC. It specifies CASTLGASEQFF.

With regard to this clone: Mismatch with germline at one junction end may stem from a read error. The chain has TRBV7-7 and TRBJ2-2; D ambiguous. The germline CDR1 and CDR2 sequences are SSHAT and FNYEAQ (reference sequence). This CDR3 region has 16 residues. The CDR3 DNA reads TGTGCTAGCAGCCCACATGTCCCCGCGAACACCGGGGAGCTGTTTTTT. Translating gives CASSPHVPANTGELFF.

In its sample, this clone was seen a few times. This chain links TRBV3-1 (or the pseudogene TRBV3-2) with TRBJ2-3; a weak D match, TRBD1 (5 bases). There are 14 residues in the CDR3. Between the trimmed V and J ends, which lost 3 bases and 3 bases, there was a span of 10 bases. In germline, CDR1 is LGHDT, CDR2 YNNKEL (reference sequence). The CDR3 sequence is CASSQSAGTDTQYF. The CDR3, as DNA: TGTGCCAGCAGCCAGTCGGCAGGGACAGATACGCAGTATTTT.

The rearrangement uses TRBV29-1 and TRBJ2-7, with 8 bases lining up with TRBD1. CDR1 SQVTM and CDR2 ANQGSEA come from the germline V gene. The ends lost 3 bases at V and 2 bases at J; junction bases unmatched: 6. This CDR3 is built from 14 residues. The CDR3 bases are TGCAGCGTTGACGAGCAGGGGGCGGCCTACGAGCAGTACTTC. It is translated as CSVDEQGAAYEQYF.

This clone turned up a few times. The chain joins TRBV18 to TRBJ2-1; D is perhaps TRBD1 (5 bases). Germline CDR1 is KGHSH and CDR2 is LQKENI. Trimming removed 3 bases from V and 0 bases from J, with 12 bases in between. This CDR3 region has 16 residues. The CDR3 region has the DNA TGTGCCAGCTCACCGACGACAGCTGGCTCCTACAATGAGCAGTTCTTC. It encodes CASSPTTAGSYNEQFF.